This entry is about one T cell receptor beta chain. Its antigen is as yet unknown. With constant-segment primers, 5'RACE yielded cDNA libraries of TCR alpha and TCR beta that carried sample barcodes and UMIs. Via MiXCR, TCRdb re-called the 5' RACE reads, giving one row per CDR3 protein. This table holds fewer than 400,000 distinct CDR3 sequences, 13% found once. The sample belongs to a study of T-cell memory formation after mild COVID-19. For the study at large: Each donor largely had its own TCR clusters.

Broader study findings: Later expanders leaned CD4+, whereas day 15 to 85 contracting clones were balanced CD4/CD8.

The CDR3 length is 15 residues. Germline V gives CDR1 SGHRS, CDR2 YFSETQ. The V end lost 2 bases, the J end lost 5 bases, and 14 bases lay between the germline ends. The sample consisted of PBMCs or a T cell subset sorted from them (not recorded which). The rearrangement joins TRBV5-1 to TRBJ2-1; no firm D call. The TCR was taken from a man aged 18-30 years who had mild COVID-19 (a few samples of this study predate the infection). Cell type and time point are not known. DNA for the CDR3: TGCGCCAGCAGCTTCCTTGTGGGGTCCAACAATGAGCAGTTCTTC. It translates to CASSFLVGSNNEQFF.